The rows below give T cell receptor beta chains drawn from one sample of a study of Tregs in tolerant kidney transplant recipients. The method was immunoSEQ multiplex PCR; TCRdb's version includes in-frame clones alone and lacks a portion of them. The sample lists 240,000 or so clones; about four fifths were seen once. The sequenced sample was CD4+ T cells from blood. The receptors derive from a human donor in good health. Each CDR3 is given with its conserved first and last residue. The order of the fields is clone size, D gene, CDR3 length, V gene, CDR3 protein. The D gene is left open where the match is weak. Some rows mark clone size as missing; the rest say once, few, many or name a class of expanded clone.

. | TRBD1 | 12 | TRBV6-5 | CASRRQGTEAFF
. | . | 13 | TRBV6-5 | CASSLVFTAEAFF
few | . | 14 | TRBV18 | CASSPRAGGYEQYF
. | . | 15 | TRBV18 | CASSPVSGKMGEAFF
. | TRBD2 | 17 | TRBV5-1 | CASSNLAGLSSIDTQYF
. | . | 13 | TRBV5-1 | CASSLEGNTEAFF
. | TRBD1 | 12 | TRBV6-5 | CASIGQGHGYTF
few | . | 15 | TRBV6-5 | CASSYSAQRGYEQYF
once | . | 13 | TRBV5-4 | CASSLPEADEQFF
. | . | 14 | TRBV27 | CASSSQDEDDEQYF
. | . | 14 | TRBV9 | CASSEQGWNYGYTF
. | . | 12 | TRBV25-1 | CASSDSNTEAFF
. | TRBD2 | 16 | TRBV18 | CASSPRLAGVTGELFF
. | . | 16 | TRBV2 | CASSERRTQDNQPQHF
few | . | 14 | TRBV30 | CAWSVMGPNQPQHF
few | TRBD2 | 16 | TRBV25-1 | CASTPSGGITYNEQFF